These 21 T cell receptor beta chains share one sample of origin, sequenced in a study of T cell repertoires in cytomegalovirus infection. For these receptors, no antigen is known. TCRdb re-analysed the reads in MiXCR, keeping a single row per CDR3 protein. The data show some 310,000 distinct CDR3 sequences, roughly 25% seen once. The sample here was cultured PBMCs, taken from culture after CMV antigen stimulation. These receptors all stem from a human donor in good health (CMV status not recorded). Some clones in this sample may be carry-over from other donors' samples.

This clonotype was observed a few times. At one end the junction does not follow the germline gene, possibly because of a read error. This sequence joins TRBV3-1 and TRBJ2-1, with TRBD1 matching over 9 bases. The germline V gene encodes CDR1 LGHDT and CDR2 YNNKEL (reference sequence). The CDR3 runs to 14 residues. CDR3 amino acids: CASSQEPTWDRASF. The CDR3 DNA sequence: TGTGCCAGCAGCCAAGAACCGACCTGGGACAGGGCTTCCTTC.

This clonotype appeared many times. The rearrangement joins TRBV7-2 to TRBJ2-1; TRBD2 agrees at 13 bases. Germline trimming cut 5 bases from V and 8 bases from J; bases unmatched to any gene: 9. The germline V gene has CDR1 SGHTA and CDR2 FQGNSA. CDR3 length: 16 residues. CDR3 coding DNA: TGTGCCAGCAGCAAGAGACCGGGACTAGCGGGATATGAGCAGTTCTTC. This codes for CASSKRPGLAGYEQFF.

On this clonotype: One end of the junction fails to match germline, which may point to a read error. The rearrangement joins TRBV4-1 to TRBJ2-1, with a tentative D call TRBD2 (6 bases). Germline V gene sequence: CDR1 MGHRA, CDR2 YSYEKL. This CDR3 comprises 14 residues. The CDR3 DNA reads TGTGCCAGCAGCCAAGCTGTTGGAGGGCGTGAGCAGTTCTTC. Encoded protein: CASSQAVGGREQFF.

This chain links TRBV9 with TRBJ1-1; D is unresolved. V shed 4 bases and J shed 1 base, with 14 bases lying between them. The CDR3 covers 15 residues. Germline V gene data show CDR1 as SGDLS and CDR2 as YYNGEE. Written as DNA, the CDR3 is TGTGCCAGCAGCCCCGGGTCACTAGGGAACACTGAAGCTTTCTTT. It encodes CASSPGSLGNTEAFF.

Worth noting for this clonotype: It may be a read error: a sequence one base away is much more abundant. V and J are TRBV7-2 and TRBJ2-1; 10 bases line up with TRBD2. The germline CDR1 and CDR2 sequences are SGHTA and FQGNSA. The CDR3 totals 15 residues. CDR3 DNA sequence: TGTGCCTGCAGCCCCGAGCTAGCGGGAGCCTACGGGCAGTTCTTC. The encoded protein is CACSPELAGAYGQFF.

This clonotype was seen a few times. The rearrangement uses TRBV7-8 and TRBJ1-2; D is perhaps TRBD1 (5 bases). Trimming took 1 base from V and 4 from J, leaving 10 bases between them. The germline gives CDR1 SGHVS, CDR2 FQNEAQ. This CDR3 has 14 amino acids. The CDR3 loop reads CASSLGGSIYGYTF. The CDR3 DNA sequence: TGTGCCAGCAGCTTAGGGGGCTCAATCTATGGCTACACCTTC.

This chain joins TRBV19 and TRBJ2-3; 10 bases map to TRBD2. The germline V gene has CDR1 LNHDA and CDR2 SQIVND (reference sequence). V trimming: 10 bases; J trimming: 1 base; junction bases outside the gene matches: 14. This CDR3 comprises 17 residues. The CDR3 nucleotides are TGTGCCACCGGTGGTCAGCGGGAGGGAGTTCGCACAGATACGCAGTATTTT. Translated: CATGGQREGVRTDTQYF.

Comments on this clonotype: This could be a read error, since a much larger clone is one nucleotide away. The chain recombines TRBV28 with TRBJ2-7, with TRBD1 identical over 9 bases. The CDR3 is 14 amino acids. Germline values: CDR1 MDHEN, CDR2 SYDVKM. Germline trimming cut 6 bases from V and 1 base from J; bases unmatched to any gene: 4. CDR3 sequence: CASSTGTGSYEQYF. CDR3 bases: TGTGCCAGCAGCACCGGGACAGGGTCCTACGAGCAGTACTTC. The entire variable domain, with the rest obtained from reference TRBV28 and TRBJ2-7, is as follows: DVKVTQSSRYLVKRTGEKVFLECVQDMDHENMFWYRQDPGLGLRLIYFSYDVKMKEKGDIPEGYSVSREKKERFSLILESASTNQTSMYLCASSTGTGSYEQYFGPGTRLTVT.

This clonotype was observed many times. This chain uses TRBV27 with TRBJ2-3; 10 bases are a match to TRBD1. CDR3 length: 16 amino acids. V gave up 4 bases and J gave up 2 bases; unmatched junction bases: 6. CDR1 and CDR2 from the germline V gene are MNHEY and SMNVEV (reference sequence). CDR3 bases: TGTGCCAGCAGTTGGGGACAGGGGCGGGTCACAGATACGCAGTATTTT. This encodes CASSWGQGRVTDTQYF.

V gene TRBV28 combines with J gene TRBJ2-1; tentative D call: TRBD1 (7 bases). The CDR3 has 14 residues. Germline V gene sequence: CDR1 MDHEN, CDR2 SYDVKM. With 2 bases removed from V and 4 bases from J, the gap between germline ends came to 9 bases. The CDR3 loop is CASSLQGGYNEQFF. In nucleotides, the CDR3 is TGTGCCAGCAGTTTACAGGGGGGATACAATGAGCAGTTCTTC. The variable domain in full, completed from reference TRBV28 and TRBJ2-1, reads DVKVTQSSRYLVKRTGEKVFLECVQDMDHENMFWYRQDPGLGLRLIYFSYDVKMKEKGDIPEGYSVSREKKERFSLILESASTNQTSMYLCASSLQGGYNEQFFGPGTRLTVL.

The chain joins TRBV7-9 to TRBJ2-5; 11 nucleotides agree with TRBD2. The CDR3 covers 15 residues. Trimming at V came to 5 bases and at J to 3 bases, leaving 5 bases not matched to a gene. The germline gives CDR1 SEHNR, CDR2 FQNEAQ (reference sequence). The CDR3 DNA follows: TGTGCCAGCAGCATACCACTAGCGGGAGAAGAGACCCAGTACTTC. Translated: CASSIPLAGEETQYF.

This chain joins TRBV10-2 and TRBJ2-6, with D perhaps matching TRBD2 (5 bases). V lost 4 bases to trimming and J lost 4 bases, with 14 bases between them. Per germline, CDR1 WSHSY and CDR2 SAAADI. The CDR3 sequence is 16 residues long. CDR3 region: CASSGLGVTGANVLTF. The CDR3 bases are TGCGCCAGCAGTGGCTTGGGAGTTACCGGGGCCAACGTCCTGACTTTC.

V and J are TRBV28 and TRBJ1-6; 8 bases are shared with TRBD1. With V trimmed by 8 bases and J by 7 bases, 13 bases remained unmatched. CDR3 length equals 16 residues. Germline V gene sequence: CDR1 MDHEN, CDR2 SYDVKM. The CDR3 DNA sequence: TGTGCCAGCTCCTTCATCACAGGGGGGGGCAATTCACCCCTCCACTTT. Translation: CASSFITGGGNSPLHF.

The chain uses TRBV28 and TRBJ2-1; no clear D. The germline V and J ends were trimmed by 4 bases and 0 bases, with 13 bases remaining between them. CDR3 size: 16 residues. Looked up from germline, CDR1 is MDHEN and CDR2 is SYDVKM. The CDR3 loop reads CASSSTGWDSYNEQFF. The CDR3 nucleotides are TGTGCCAGCAGTTCGACGGGCTGGGACTCCTACAATGAGCAGTTCTTC.

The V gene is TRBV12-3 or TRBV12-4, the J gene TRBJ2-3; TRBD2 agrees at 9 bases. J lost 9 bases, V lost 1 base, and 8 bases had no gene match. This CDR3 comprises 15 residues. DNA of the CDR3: TGTGCCAGCAGTTTAGTTGGCGGGAGGGCCGCCACGCAGTATTTT. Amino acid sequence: CASSLVGGRAATQYF.

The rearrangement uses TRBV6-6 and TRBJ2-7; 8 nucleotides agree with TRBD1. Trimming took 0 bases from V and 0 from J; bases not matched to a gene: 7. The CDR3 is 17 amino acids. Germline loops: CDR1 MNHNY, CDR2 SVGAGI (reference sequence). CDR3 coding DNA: TGTGCCAGCAGTTACTCGAACAGGGGGATCGACTCCTACGAGCAGTACTTC. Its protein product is CASSYSNRGIDSYEQYF.

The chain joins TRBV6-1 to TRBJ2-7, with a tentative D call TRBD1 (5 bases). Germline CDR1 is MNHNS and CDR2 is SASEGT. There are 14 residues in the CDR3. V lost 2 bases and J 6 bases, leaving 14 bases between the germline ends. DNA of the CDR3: TGTGCCAGCAGTGAATGGCTGGGGCCGGCCGAGCAGTACTTC. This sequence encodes CASSEWLGPAEQYF.

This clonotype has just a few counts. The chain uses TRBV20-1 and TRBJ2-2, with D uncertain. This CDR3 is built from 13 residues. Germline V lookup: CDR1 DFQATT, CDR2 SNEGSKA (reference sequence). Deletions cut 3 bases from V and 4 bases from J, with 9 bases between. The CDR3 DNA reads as TGCAGTGCTAGCGAAGGGATCACCGGGGAGCTGTTTTTT. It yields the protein CSASEGITGELFF.

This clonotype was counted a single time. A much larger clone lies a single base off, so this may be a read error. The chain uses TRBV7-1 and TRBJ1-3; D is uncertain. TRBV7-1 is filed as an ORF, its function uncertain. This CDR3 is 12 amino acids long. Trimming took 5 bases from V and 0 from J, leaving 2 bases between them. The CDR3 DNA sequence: TGTGCCAGCAGCGTCTCTGGAAACACCATATATTTT. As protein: CASSVSGNTIYF.

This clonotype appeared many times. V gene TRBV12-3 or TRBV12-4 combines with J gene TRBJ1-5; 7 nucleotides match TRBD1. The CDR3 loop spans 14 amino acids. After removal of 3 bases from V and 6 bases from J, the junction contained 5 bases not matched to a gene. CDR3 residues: CASSLGQGVQPQHF. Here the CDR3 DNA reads TGTGCCAGCAGTTTGGGGCAGGGGGTTCAGCCCCAGCATTTT.

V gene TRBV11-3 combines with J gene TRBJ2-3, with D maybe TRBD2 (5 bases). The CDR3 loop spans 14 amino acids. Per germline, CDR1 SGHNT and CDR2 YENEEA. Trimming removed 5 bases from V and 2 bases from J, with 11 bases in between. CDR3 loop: CASSISAATDTQYF. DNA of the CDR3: TGTGCCAGCAGCATATCAGCGGCCACAGATACGCAGTATTTT. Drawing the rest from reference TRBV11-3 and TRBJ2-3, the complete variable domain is EAGVVQSPRYKIIEKKQPVAFWCNPISGHNTLYWYLQNLGQGPELLIRYENEEAVDDSQLPKDRFSAERLKGVDSTLKIQPAELGDSAVYLCASSISAATDTQYFGPGTRLTVL.